These T cell receptor beta chains were read from a single sample in a study of blood T cells in healthy people across ages. A single record per CDR3 protein comes from TCRdb applying MiXCR to the 5' RACE reads. The sample has about 830,000 distinct CDR3 sequences; 55% to 75% are singletons. The specimen was blood. These receptors originate from a man younger than 40 in good health. Both conserved end residues are part of each CDR3. Each record gives: CDR3 DNA, CDR3 protein, V gene, clone size, D gene, J gene. The D gene is left open where the match is weak. Not every row has a clone size; where given, it reads once, few, many or a size class.

TGCAGTGCTAGAGATCTCACTAGCGGGGGTTTAACAGATACGCAGTATTTT | CSARDLTSGGLTDTQYF | TRBV20-1 | few | TRBD2 | TRBJ2-3
TGTGCCTGGAGCTCTTGGGAGGGTGGCTACACCTTC | CAWSSWEGGYTF | TRBV30 | . | . | TRBJ1-2
TGTGCCAGCAGTTACGGTCCAGGGGACGAGCAGTTCTTC | CASSYGPGDEQFF | TRBV6-5 | . | . | TRBJ2-1
TGTGCCAGCAGCCGAGAGGGGACAGGGGGCGAGAATGAGCAGTTCTTC | CASSREGTGGENEQFF | TRBV11-1 | . | TRBD1 | TRBJ2-1
TGTGCCAGCAGTGAAGCGGCCGTCGGAGCCGATACGCAGTATTTT | CASSEAAVGADTQYF | TRBV6-1 | . | . | TRBJ2-3
TGTGCCAGCAGCTCACGAAGCCATGGCTACACCTTC | CASSSRSHGYTF | TRBV5-8 | . | . | TRBJ1-2
TGTGCCAGCAGCTTACGTAGCGGGAGATATAGCACAGATACGCAGTATTTT | CASSLRSGRYSTDTQYF | TRBV7-2 | . | TRBD2 | TRBJ2-3
TGCAGTGCTAGAGACGGACCGGGACAGGGGTCTGGGGCCAACGTCCTGACTTTC | CSARDGPGQGSGANVLTF | TRBV20-1 | few | TRBD1 | TRBJ2-6
TGCAGTGCTAGCGAGACTGGGTACAATGAGCAGTTCTTC | CSASETGYNEQFF | TRBV20-1 | few | . | TRBJ2-1
TGTGCCATCAGTGAGAGCGGGGGCGAGACCCAGTACTTC | CAISESGGETQYF | TRBV10-3 | few | TRBD2 | TRBJ2-5
TGCGCCAGCAGCCAAGAGGGGGTATTTGGGCGGTTGAGTAATGAAAAACTGTTTTTT | CASSQEGVFGRLSNEKLFF | TRBV4-3 | few | . | TRBJ1-4
TGTGCCAGCAGCCAAGATCGCATCCGGCAGTACTTC | CASSQDRIRQYF | TRBV14 | few | . | TRBJ2-7
TGTGCCACCAGCAGAGATTTACGGACAGGCAGTAATTCACCCCTCCACTTT | CATSRDLRTGSNSPLHF | TRBV15 | . | TRBD1 | TRBJ1-6